This entry lists 20 T cell receptor beta chains sequenced from one sample in a study of blood T cell repertoires in COVID-19. Assay used: immunoSEQ multiplex PCR; TCRdb lists only in-frame clones, some missing. The sample holds 200,000 or so clones, roughly 84% seen once. The source material was PBMCs or T cells enriched from blood (not recorded which). The receptors originated from a man aged 25 to 45 in a cohort exposed to, infected with or recovered from COVID-19 (not recorded which).

The chain carries TRBV7-9 and TRBJ2-7; D may be TRBD2 (8 bases). The V and J ends lost 4 bases and 2 bases respectively, with 21 bases between them. The germline CDR1 and CDR2 sequences are SEHNR and FQNEAQ (reference sequence). The length of the CDR3 is 17 residues. This CDR3 reads CASSSTGGGGQAYEQYF. The CDR3, as DNA: TGTGCCAGCAGCTCCACGGGAGGGGGCGGCCAAGCCTACGAGCAGTACTTC.

The V and J genes are TRBV7-9 and TRBJ2-5; D perhaps matches TRBD2 (6 bases). CDR3 length equals 17 residues. V lost 2 bases to trimming and J lost 5 bases, with 21 bases between them. CDR1 is SEHNR, CDR2 FQNEAQ, per germline (reference sequence). CDR3 loop: CASSLPQFRGSRETQYF. Here the CDR3 DNA reads TGTGCCAGCAGCTTACCCCAGTTTCGGGGGAGTAGGGAGACCCAGTACTTC.

The chain combines TRBV9 with TRBJ2-5, with a weak D call TRBD2 (6 bases). Per germline, CDR1 SGDLS and CDR2 YYNGEE. CDR3 length: 15 amino acids. Trimming took 0 bases from V and 4 from J, leaving 13 bases between them. The CDR3 loop reads CASSVVGGEGETQYF. Written as DNA, the CDR3 is TGTGCCAGCAGCGTAGTGGGGGGAGAGGGAGAGACCCAGTACTTC.

This chain uses TRBV5-1 with TRBJ2-5; 9 nucleotides agree with TRBD1. Germline CDR1 SGHRS, CDR2 YFSETQ. Losses at the gene ends were 4 bases for V and 4 bases for J; bases not matched to a gene: 8. The CDR3 is 15 residues long. CDR3 sequence reads: CASSLFGQGRETQYF. The CDR3 DNA sequence: TGCGCCAGCAGCCTCTTCGGACAGGGGAGAGAGACCCAGTACTTC.

The V gene is TRBV3-1 (or the pseudogene TRBV3-2), the J gene TRBJ2-7, with 9 bases that match TRBD2. The V gene end was trimmed by 2 bases and the J gene end by 1 base; junction bases not matched to a gene: 3. The CDR3 is 15 amino acids. The germline V gene has CDR1 LGHDT and CDR2 YNNKEL (reference sequence). The chain's CDR3 is CASSQSGRTSYEQYF. The DNA for the CDR3 is TGTGCCAGCAGCCAAAGCGGGAGGACTTCCTACGAGCAGTACTTC.

This clone was seen a handful of times. The genes are TRBV28 and TRBJ1-4; perhaps TRBD1 as D (6 bases). From germline, CDR1 is MDHEN and CDR2 SYDVKM. V was cut by 3 bases and J by 8 bases, with 25 bases left in between. This CDR3 is built from 18 residues. The chain's CDR3 is CASSLLGDTDLGDEKLFF. The CDR3, as DNA: TGTGCCAGCAGTTTGCTAGGGGACACCGACCTCGGGGACGAAAAACTGTTTTTT.

This rearrangement joins TRBV15 to TRBJ1-1; D possibly corresponds to TRBD1 (5 bases). The V gene's germline CDR1 is LNHNV and CDR2 YYDKDF (reference sequence). CDR3 length: 14 amino acids. V lost 0 bases and J lost 6, with 11 bases in between. The CDR3 DNA is TGTGCCACCAGCAGAGATGGAGGGGTGGCTGAAGCTTTCTTT. It specifies CATSRDGGVAEAFF. Variable domain in full (rest from reference TRBV15 and TRBJ1-1): DAMVIQNPRYQVTQFGKPVTLSCSQTLNHNVMYWYQQKSSQAPKLLFHYYDKDFNNEADTPDNFQSRRPNTSFCFLDIRSPGLGDTAMYLCATSRDGGVAEAFFGQGTRLTVV.

The CDR3 here is CASSPLAGGSYNEQFF. The CDR3 region has the DNA TGCGCCAGCAGCCCCCTAGCGGGAGGGTCCTACAATGAGCAGTTCTTC. The chain uses TRBV5-1 and TRBJ2-1; 12 bases are shared with TRBD2. Germline V gives CDR1 SGHRS, CDR2 YFSETQ. The CDR3 length is 16 residues. V lost 4 bases and J lost 1; bases outside the gene matches: 3. The whole variable domain, filled in from reference TRBV5-1 and TRBJ2-1, reads KAGVTQTPRYLIKTRGQQVTLSCSPISGHRSVSWYQQTPGQGLQFLFEYFSETQRNKGNFPGRFSGRQFSNSRSEMNVSTLELGDSALYLCASSPLAGGSYNEQFFGPGTRLTVL.

The chain combines TRBV7-2 with TRBJ1-2; weak D call: TRBD1 (6 bases). Trimming left V 5 bases short and J 8 bases short, with 12 bases between. There are 12 residues in the CDR3. Germline values: CDR1 SGHTA, CDR2 FQGNSA. CDR3 sequence reads: CASSLGGRGYTF. In DNA form, the CDR3 reads TGTGCCAGCAGCCTCGGGGGGCGAGGCTACACCTTC.

This clone appeared many times. The chain employs TRBV11-2 and TRBJ1-5, with 9 nucleotides matching TRBD1. This CDR3 contains 15 residues. Germline CDR1 SGHAT, CDR2 FQNNGV. V lost 5 bases to trimming and J lost 3 bases; unmatched junction nucleotides: 5. Here the CDR3 DNA reads TGTGCCAGCAGCGTGGACAGGGGTCTCAATCAGCCCCAGCATTTT. It specifies CASSVDRGLNQPQHF.

The CDR3 is CASSPRRGQLMNTEAFF. As DNA, the CDR3 is TGTGCCAGCAGCCCACGAAGGGGACAGCTCATGAACACTGAAGCTTTCTTT. The V call is TRBV7-3, the J call TRBJ1-1; TRBD1 matches 7 bases. The CDR3 is made up of 17 amino acids. Germline loops: CDR1 SGHTA, CDR2 FQGTGA. The V gene end was trimmed by 5 bases and the J gene end by 0 bases; junction bases not matched to a gene: 12.

The chain is built from TRBV12-5 and TRBJ2-1, with a weak D call TRBD1 (5 bases). Germline CDR1 is LGHNT and CDR2 is FRNRAP. Trimming stripped 3 bases from V and 4 bases from J, with 7 bases between. The CDR3 is 13 amino acids. In DNA, the CDR3 is TGTGCTAGTGGTTTTACAGGTTACAATGAGCAGTTCTTC. Its translation is CASGFTGYNEQFF.

The gene calls are TRBV9 and TRBJ1-2, with D uncertain. This CDR3 spans 11 amino acids. V was clipped by 2 bases and J by 4 bases, with 3 bases between them. Looked up from germline, CDR1 is SGDLS and CDR2 is YYNGEE. CDR3 sequence reads: CASSVVYGYTF. In nucleotides, the CDR3 is TGTGCCAGCAGCGTCGTCTATGGCTACACCTTC.

This rearrangement joins TRBV21-1 to TRBJ2-2; TRBD2 is the table's D call, not checked against the DNA. TRBV21-1 is shown as a pseudogene. The CDR3 is 16 residues long. The CDR3 DNA reads as TGTGCCAGCAGCAAAGGGTCCCGAACTAACACCGGGGAGCTGTTTTTT. It encodes CASSKGSRTNTGELFF.

This chain connects TRBV6-5 to TRBJ1-1; 10 bases align to TRBD1. Germline V CDR1 and CDR2: MNHEY, SVGAGI. V shed 5 bases and J 3 bases; nucleotides not matched to a gene: 6. The CDR3 consists of 15 residues. CDR3 residues: CASSTGTGVYTEAFF. The CDR3 DNA is TGTGCCAGCAGTACCGGGACAGGGGTGTACACTGAAGCTTTCTTT.

The chain joins TRBV27 to TRBJ1-6; D gene uncertain. There are 16 residues in the CDR3. Germline lookup yields CDR1 MNHEY and CDR2 SMNVEV (reference sequence). V was trimmed by 6 bases and J by 0 bases, leaving 12 bases between them. The CDR3: CASRESRSSYNSPLHF. CDR3 nucleotides: TGTGCCAGCAGGGAGTCGAGGAGCTCCTATAATTCACCCCTCCACTTT.

This chain uses TRBV27 with TRBJ2-1; D not resolved. The germline CDR1 and CDR2 sequences are MNHEY and SMNVEV (reference sequence). V dropped 8 bases and J dropped 2 bases, with 25 bases sitting between them. This CDR3 is 18 amino acids long. The DNA for the CDR3 is TGTGCCAGCGAACCTCCCGGCGGTATCTACAACCCCTACAATGAGCAGTTCTTC. This encodes CASEPPGGIYNPYNEQFF.

The CDR3 sequence: CATDGGYGYTF. The DNA for the CDR3 is TGTGCCACCGACGGGGGGTATGGCTACACCTTC. This sequence joins TRBV28 and TRBJ1-2; perhaps TRBD1 as D (5 bases). The germline V gene has CDR1 MDHEN and CDR2 SYDVKM. The V end was cut by 10 bases, the J end by 5 bases, with 11 bases between. This CDR3 has 11 residues.

The gene calls are TRBV18 and TRBJ2-1; 9 bases are shared with TRBD1. The CDR3 is made up of 15 amino acids. The ends lost 6 bases at V and 7 bases at J; junction bases unmatched: 10. Germline V gene sequence: CDR1 KGHSH, CDR2 LQKENI. CDR3 sequence (DNA): TGTGCCAGCTCCCCCGGGACAGGGTTAGTAAATGAGCAGTTCTTC. Translation: CASSPGTGLVNEQFF.

The V and J genes are TRBV9 and TRBJ2-5; 8 bases match TRBD1. Losses at the gene ends were 3 bases for V and 5 bases for J; bases not matched to a gene: 12. CDR3 size: 16 residues. Germline V gives CDR1 SGDLS, CDR2 YYNGEE. CDR3 residues: CASSARGPGVLETQYF. CDR3 DNA sequence: TGTGCCAGCAGCGCCAGGGGGCCAGGAGTATTGGAGACCCAGTACTTC.